What follows is one T cell receptor beta chain and its context. Its target is not known. Method: immunoSEQ multiplex PCR; TCRdb's copy keeps in-frame clones and lacks some. The sample comprises over 50,000 clones, approximately 90% of which are singletons, and about 4.2% rests with the top ten. The length of the CDR3 is 15 residues. Deletions cut 2 bases from V and 9 bases from J, with 19 bases between. Germline values: CDR1 SGHRS, CDR2 YFSETQ. This specimen belongs to a study of a mutant IDH1 vaccine in newly diagnosed glioma. Overall study context: Patients received eight vaccinations in weeks 1, 3, 5, 7, 11, 15, 19, 23. Every participant had undergone radiotherapy, temozolomide, or both before, and most underwent both. Vaccines were begun 4-6 weeks after radiotherapy alone, or with temozolomide cycles. General study points: The study observed vaccine-induced immune responses in 85% to 95% of patients.

Time point in this sample: week 5, during vaccination. Doses comprised 300 ug of mutant IDH1 20-mer peptide each, plus topical imiquimod. Source: PBMCs, taken from a glioma patient whose treatment included an IDH1 peptide vaccine. The TCR was taken from a woman aged 40 to 49 with glioma. The chain carries TRBV5-1 and TRBJ2-3; maybe TRBD2 (5 bases). CDR3: CASSLRTDPRGTQYF. CDR3 DNA: TGCGCCAGCAGCTTACGCACGGACCCCCGCGGGACGCAGTATTTT. The full variable domain, in which reference TRBV5-1 and TRBJ2-3 provide the parts outside the CDR3, is KAGVTQTPRYLIKTRGQQVTLSCSPISGHRSVSWYQQTPGQGLQFLFEYFSETQRNKGNFPGRFSGRQFSNSRSEMNVSTLELGDSALYLCASSLRTDPRGTQYFGPGTRLTVL.